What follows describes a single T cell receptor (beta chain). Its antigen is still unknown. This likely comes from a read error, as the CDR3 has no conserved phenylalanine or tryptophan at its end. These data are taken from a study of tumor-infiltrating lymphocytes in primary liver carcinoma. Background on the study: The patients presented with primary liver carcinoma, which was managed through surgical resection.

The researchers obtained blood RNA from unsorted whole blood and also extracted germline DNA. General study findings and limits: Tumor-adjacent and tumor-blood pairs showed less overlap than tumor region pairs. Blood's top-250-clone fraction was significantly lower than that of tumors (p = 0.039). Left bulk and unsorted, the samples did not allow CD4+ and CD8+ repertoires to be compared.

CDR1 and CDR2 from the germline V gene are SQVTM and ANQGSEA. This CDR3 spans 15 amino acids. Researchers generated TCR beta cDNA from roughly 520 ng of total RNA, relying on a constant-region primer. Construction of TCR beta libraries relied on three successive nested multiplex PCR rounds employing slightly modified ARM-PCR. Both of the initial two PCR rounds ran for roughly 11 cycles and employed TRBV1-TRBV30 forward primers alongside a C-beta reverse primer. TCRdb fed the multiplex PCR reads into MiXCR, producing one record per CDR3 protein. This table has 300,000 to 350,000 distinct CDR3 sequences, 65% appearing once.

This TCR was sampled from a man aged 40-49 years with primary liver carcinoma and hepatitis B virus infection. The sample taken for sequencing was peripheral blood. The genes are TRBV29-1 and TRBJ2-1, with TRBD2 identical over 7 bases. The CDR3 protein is CSVAMWGGSYNGQFL. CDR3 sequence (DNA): TGCAGCGTTGCGATGTGGGGCGGGAGTTACAATGGGCAGTTCCTC.